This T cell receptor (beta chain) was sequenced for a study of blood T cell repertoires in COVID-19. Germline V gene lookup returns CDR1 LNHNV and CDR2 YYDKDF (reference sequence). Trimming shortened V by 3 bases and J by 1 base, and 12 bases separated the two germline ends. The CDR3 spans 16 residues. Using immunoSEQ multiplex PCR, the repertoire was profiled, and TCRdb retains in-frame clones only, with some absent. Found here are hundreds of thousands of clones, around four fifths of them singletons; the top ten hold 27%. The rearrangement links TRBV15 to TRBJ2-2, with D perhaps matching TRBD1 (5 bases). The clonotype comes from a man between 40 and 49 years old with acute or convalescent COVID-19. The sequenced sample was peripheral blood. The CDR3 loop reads CATSRQSGKNTGELFF. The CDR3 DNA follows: TGTGCCACCAGCAGGCAATCAGGGAAGAACACCGGGGAGCTGTTTTTT.